This TCR beta chain was identified during a study of siplizumab effects on memory and regulatory T cells (dated by TCRdb to about 2019). Some background on the complete study: The study looked at the effect of siplizumab, an anti-CD2 antibody, on alloreactive T-cell subsets in allogeneic mixed lymphocyte reactions made from human PBMCs.

Turning to this clone: Its cognate antigen has yet to be identified. No base quality values were provided; no much bigger clone lies one nucleotide off.

From the cysteine through the phenylalanine, the CDR3 covers 10 amino acids. The DNA shown is the 30-base CDR3, in frame from base 1. CDR1 DFQATT and CDR2 SNEGSKA are derived from the germline V gene (reference sequence). Deletion took 5 bases off V and 6 bases off J, with a span of 5 bases between the germline ends. What the study reported, not specific to this receptor: The suppressive function of proliferating Tregs from siplizumab cultures was not functionally confirmed. Greater diversity appeared to be present in unstimulated naive T cells than in memory T cells, and a substantial contribution to the alloresponse seemed to be made by naive cells. For roughly 80-96% of proliferating CD4+ or CD8+ clones, no naive or memory phenotype could be assigned. In reactions with siplizumab, an average of approximately 69% of mappable alloreactive CD4+ clones were Treg-derived, compared with 25% to 30% in control reactions. Sequences below about 10^-5 frequency were poorly captured, so only a minor fraction of alloreactive clones could be mapped to unstimulated subsets. The cumulative frequency of alloreactive sequences traceable to unstimulated CD4+ memory T cells was significantly reduced by siplizumab.

Libraries were prepared through the immunoSEQ multiplex PCR assay. Some 1.1 x 10^5 TCR templates per sample were assayed by the deep sequencing platform. Genomic DNA extracted from sorted T cells was used for TCRbeta CDR3 sequencing. On the study's bioinformatics: The R programming language was used for the clonal analysis of the TCRbeta CDR3 data. Comparing unstimulated samples against CFSE-low samples taken after the reaction was how alloreactive CD4+ and CD8+ clones were defined. By matching sequences to the repertoires of sorted unstimulated Treg and non-Treg cells, each alloreactive CD4+ clone was assigned a regulatory or non-regulatory origin. The immuneACCESS repertoire file appears here via TCRdb, limited to in-frame rearrangements. These files lack a portion of the clones; in checked studies, under half of the deficit traces to unresolved V genes, and the cause of the others is not known. That table gives V, J and clone size, and the DNA gave D and trimming. The sample records some 120,000 clones, roughly 94% of which are singletons. The ten largest clones add up to roughly 1.5% of the sample.

Sorted unstimulated T cells, along with proliferating T cells recovered from mixed lymphocyte reactions, underwent TCRbeta CDR3 sequencing. Fresh whole blood from ten HLA-typed healthy donors served as the source for isolating PBMCs. Unstimulated CD4+ non-regulatory T cells were FACS-sorted to map the origin of alloreactive clones. The source is a human donor in good health. Sequencing input: non-Treg CD4+ T cells sorted from blood. Taken with the paper, the label for cell subset or site translates to: FACS-sorted unstimulated CD4+ non-regulatory T cells. The chain employs TRBV20-1 and TRBJ2-1, with the D gene not confidently named. The CDR3 protein sequence reads: CSAAGNEQFF. The DNA sequence is TGCAGTGCTGCAGGCAATGAGCAGTTCTTC.